Listed below are T cell receptor beta chains from one sample, sequenced in a study of shared clonotypes between healthy human individuals. Assay: immunoSEQ multiplex PCR; the TCRdb copy retains only in-frame clones and omits some. The table includes more than 450,000 clones, 79% detected once. Sequencing used PBMCs. These receptors were taken from a woman aged 40 to 50 in good health. Some clones in this sample may be carry-over from other donors' samples. Each CDR3 is given with its conserved first and last residue. The order of the fields is V gene, D gene, J gene, clone size, CDR3 protein, CDR3 DNA. The D gene is left open where the match is weak. Clone size is given for some rows only: seen once, a few or many times, or a class if the clone is expanded.

TRBV5-6	.	TRBJ2-2	.	CASSFGTANTGELFF	TGTGCCAGCAGCTTTGGGACCGCCAACACCGGGGAGCTGTTTTTT
TRBV19	TRBD1	TRBJ2-3	.	CASSSTGTGGSDTQYF	TGTGCCAGTAGTTCGACCGGGACAGGGGGGTCAGATACGCAGTATTTT
TRBV7-2	TRBD1	TRBJ2-1	.	CASSFTGELYNEQFF	TGTGCCAGCAGCTTTACAGGGGAACTCTACAATGAGCAGTTCTTC
TRBV7-2	TRBD1	TRBJ2-4	.	CASSLGPGQGQNIQYF	TGTGCCAGCAGCTTAGGACCGGGACAGGGACAAAACATTCAGTACTTC
TRBV28	.	TRBJ1-1	once	CASSLLGRENTEAFF	TGTGCCAGCAGTTTGTTAGGGAGGGAGAACACTGAAGCTTTCTTT
TRBV6-6	.	TRBJ2-3	.	CASSYSGAGTDTQYF	TGTGCCAGCAGTTACTCGGGGGCAGGGACGGATACGCAGTATTTT
TRBV18	.	TRBJ1-4	.	CASSPSDGPNEKLFF	TGTGCCAGCTCACCTTCGGACGGACCTAATGAAAAACTGTTTTTT
TRBV25-1	TRBD2	TRBJ2-1	.	CASSGPPGGGSYNEQFF	TGTGCCAGCAGTGGCCCCCCGGGGGGAGGGTCCTACAATGAGCAGTTCTTC
TRBV5-1	.	TRBJ2-3	.	CASSLAGSTDTQYF	TGCGCCAGCAGCTTGGCGGGGTCGACAGATACGCAGTATTTT
TRBV20-1	TRBD2	TRBJ2-1	.	CSGGSYNEQFF	TGCAGCGGCGGGAGCTACAATGAGCAGTTCTTC
TRBV4-2	TRBD2	TRBJ2-1	.	CASSQLGLAGGNEQFF	TGTGCCAGCAGCCAACTGGGACTAGCGGGAGGGAATGAGCAGTTCTTC
TRBV2	.	TRBJ2-3	.	CASSEDAESDTQYF	TGTGCCAGCAGTGAAGACGCGGAATCAGATACGCAGTATTTT
TRBV11-2	.	TRBJ1-2	.	CASSPPGLGYTF	TGTGCCAGCAGCCCTCCGGGTCTCGGCTACACCTTC
TRBV27	TRBD2	TRBJ2-3	.	CASKRAGPSTDTQYF	TGTGCCAGCAAGAGAGCGGGGCCCAGCACAGATACGCAGTATTTT
TRBV7-2	.	TRBJ2-7	once	CASSLSQAVSFEQYF	TGTGCCAGCAGCTTATCTCAGGCAGTGTCGTTTGAGCAGTACTTC
TRBV19	.	TRBJ1-5	.	CASIPSRNSNQPQHF	TGTGCCAGTATCCCCTCGCGTAATAGCAATCAGCCCCAGCATTTT
TRBV2	TRBD2	TRBJ2-7	.	CASRGRGTSEQYF	TGTGCCAGCAGGGGGAGGGGAACGAGCGAGCAGTACTTC
TRBV27	.	TRBJ1-1	.	CASSPRVGTEAFF	TGTGCCAGCAGTCCCAGGGTTGGCACTGAAGCTTTCTTT
TRBV11-2	.	TRBJ2-7	.	CASSLNPTGTYEQYF	TGTGCCAGCAGCTTAAACCCCACAGGAACCTACGAGCAGTACTTC
TRBV18	TRBD2	TRBJ2-3	.	CASSPVAGVADTQYF	TGTGCCAGCTCACCGGTAGCGGGAGTGGCCGATACGCAGTATTTT
TRBV9	TRBD2	TRBJ2-1	.	CASSVLAGGNNEQFF	TGTGCCAGCAGCGTATTAGCGGGAGGGAACAATGAGCAGTTCTTC
TRBV7-9	TRBD2	TRBJ2-7	once	CASSLYGLVTSTINYEQYF	TGTGCCAGCAGCTTATACGGACTAGTCACCTCCACTATCAACTACGAGCAGTACTTC
TRBV19	.	TRBJ2-1	few	CASSIGALNNEQFF	TGTGCCAGTAGTATAGGGGCCCTGAACAATGAGCAGTTCTTC
TRBV6-1	TRBD2	TRBJ2-4	.	CASSEAGTKYF	TGTGCCAGCAGTGAAGCGGGGACTAAGTACTTC
TRBV14	.	TRBJ2-7	few	CASSQGNSYEQYF	TGTGCCAGCAGCCAAGGCAACTCCTACGAGCAGTACTTC
TRBV28	TRBD1	TRBJ1-5	few	CASSLMRGLGNQPQHF	TGTGCCAGCAGTTTGATGAGGGGGCTCGGCAATCAGCCCCAGCATTTT